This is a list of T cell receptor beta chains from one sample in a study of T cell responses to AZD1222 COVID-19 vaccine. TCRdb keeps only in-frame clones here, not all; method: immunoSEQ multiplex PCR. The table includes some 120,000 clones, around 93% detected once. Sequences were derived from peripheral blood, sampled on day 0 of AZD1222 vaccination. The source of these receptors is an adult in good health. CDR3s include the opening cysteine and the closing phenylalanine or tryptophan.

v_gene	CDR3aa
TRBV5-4	CASSLPSGTSYNEQFF
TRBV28	CASSLLPPAGTQYF
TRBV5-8	CASSLAGRAGGGQYF
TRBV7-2	CASVQMAGSYTEAFF
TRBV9	CASSVVEGEAFF
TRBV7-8	CASSLNGNYGYTF
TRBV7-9	CASSLGEQLKAFF
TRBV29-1	CSVEASGWNEQFF
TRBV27	CASSLSGPPLGNEQYF
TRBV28	CASSVGSSYEQYF
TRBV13	CASSLFGSPGNTGELFF
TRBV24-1	CATSDPGKNTGELFF
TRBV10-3	CAINTGGLYTEAFF
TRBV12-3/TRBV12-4	CASSYGTDYGYTF
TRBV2	CASREGTPGSPLHF
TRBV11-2	CASSLVRTGVYF
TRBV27	CASSPGRGRQGADSNQPQHF
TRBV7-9	CASSPIPGSRVYGYTF
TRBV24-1	CATSDGGTSGTHEQFF
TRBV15	CATSTGQQETQYF
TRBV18	CASSYHPPGNTEAFF
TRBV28	CASSLGGGEVPGYTF
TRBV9	CASSHRDRPSGANVLTF
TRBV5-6	CASSLGGNEQFF
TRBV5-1	CASSLAGRTRNYGYTF
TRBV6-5	CASSNRGPLGGYTF
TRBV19	CASSPRLAGNEQFF
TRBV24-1	CATGHNEKLFF
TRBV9	CASSVAPTLEEGYTF
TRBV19	CASSIRVYETQYF
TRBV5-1	CASSEIGQTSGANVLTF
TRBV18	CASSPSGGQITEAFF
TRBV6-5	CATHRGENNEKLFF
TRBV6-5	CASTRQGGSLYGYTF
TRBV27	CATPVGDISTYEQYF
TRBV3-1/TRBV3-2	CASSRGRGHTF
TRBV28	CASSYGGNYGYTF